These 6 T cell receptor beta chains originate from one sample sequenced in a study of blood T cells in healthy people across ages. Together with a sample-barcoded 5' primer, a J-beta primer mix was included in a second PCR lasting roughly 6 to 12 cycles. TCRdb reprocessed the 5' RACE reads with MiXCR, giving one entry per CDR3 protein. Of approximately 730,000 distinct CDR3 sequences in the sample, around 40% were seen once. Sequenced input: blood. These receptors originate from a woman aged 55-70 years in good health.

The chain joins TRBV3-1 to TRBJ2-2, with D perhaps TRBD1 (5 bases). The CDR3 totals 15 residues. Between the trimmed V and J ends, which lost 4 bases and 1 base, there was a span of 10 bases. The germline CDR1 and CDR2 sequences are LGHDT and YNNKEL (reference sequence). The CDR3 spells CASSPGRRNTGELFF. As DNA, the CDR3 is TGTGCCAGCAGCCCAGGGCGGAGGAACACCGGGGAGCTGTTTTTT.

The genes are TRBV6-1 and TRBJ1-2; weak D call: TRBD1 (5 bases). The V and J ends lost 1 base and 4 bases respectively, with 13 bases between them. Germline V gene lookup returns CDR1 MNHNS and CDR2 SASEGT. This CDR3 region has 15 residues. For the CDR3, the DNA is TGTGCCAGCAGTGAAGAATCGAGGGGAGGCTATGGCTACACCTTC. Its translation: CASSEESRGGYGYTF.

Comments on this clonotype: Relative to the germline gene, one junction end is altered; a read error may explain this. The chain combines TRBV20-1 with TRBJ2-3; either TRBD1 or TRBD2 may supply D (6 bases each). The CDR3 is 15 amino acids. Per germline, CDR1 DFQATT and CDR2 SNEGSKA (reference sequence). In nucleotides, the CDR3 is TGCAGTGCTAGGGGACGGGGGCTAAGCACAAATACGCAGTATTTT. This sequence encodes CSARGRGLSTNTQYF.

This clonotype has only a few counts. The genes are TRBV12-3 or TRBV12-4 and TRBJ2-3, with D perhaps TRBD2 (5 bases). V was trimmed by 6 bases and J by 1 base, leaving 14 bases between them. This CDR3 is built from 15 residues. The CDR3 nucleotides read TGTGCCAGCAGCATACAGACTATCCGCACAGATACGCAGTATTTT. This sequence encodes CASSIQTIRTDTQYF.

The chain links TRBV6-6 to TRBJ1-3; perhaps TRBD1 as D (5 bases). The CDR3 sequence is 13 residues long. The V gene lost 5 bases and the J gene lost 8 bases, with 13 bases spanning the gap. Germline values: CDR1 MNHNY, CDR2 SVGAGI (reference sequence). The CDR3 sequence is CASSRDQGDTIYF. For the CDR3, the DNA is TGTGCCAGCAGTCGGGACCAAGGAGACACCATATATTTT.

This clonotype was seen only a few times. This rearrangement joins TRBV20-1 to TRBJ2-5, with 10 bases lining up with TRBD1. The CDR3 runs 13 residues. The germline gives CDR1 DFQATT, CDR2 SNEGSKA (reference sequence). The trim removed 6 bases at V and 11 bases at J, leaving 12 bases unmatched. The CDR3 DNA reads TGCAGTGCCCACTCGACAGGGGGCTATGAGCAGTACTTC. Protein product: CSAHSTGGYEQYF.